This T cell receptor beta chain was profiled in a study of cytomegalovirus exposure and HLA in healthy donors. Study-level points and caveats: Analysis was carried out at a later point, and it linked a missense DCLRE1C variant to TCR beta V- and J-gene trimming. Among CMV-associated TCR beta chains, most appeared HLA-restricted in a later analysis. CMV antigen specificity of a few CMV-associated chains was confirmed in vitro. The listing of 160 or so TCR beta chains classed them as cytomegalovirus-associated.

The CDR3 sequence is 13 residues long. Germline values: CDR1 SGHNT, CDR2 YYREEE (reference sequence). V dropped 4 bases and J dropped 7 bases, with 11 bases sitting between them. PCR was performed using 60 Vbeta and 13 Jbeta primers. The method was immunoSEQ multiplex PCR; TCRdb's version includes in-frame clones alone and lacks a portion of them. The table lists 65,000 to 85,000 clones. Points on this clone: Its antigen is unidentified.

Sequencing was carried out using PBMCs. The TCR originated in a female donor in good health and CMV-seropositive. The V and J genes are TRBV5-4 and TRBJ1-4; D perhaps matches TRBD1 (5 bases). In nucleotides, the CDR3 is TGTGCCAGCAGCCCCTCGGGGGGTGAAAAACTGTTTTTT. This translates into CASSPSGGEKLFF.